The text below deals with one T cell receptor beta chain. No antigen is known for it. This specimen comes from a study of breast tumors, draining lymph nodes, adjacent tissues. Samples came from axillary lymph nodes draining the breast cancer. TCRdb analysed the multiplex PCR reads with MiXCR anew, one entry per CDR3 protein. This table holds about 270,000 distinct CDR3 sequences, over 25% found once. Points from the study as a whole: The data were judged consistent with most tumor T cells coming from lymph node and expanding in tumor. Tumor T cell lymph node origin was a supported hypothesis, not proven. Tumor TCR diversity was below lymph nodes but above nontumor tissue.

This CDR3 has 17 residues. The trim removed 0 bases at V and 9 bases at J, leaving 15 bases unmatched. Per the germline V gene, CDR1 is SGDLS and CDR2 is YYNGEE. Sequenced: axillary lymph node tissue. This clonotype was sampled from a female donor with breast cancer. Some clones in this sample may be carry-over from other donors' samples. The V gene is TRBV9, the J gene TRBJ2-1; 7 nucleotides line up with TRBD2. The CDR3: CASSVDSRLAGAGEQFF. CDR3 nucleotides: TGTGCCAGCAGCGTAGATTCGAGACTAGCAGGAGCGGGTGAGCAGTTCTTC.